This TCR beta chain emerged from a study of CD8 T cells in Susac syndrome. It was with random hexamers that roughly 0.5 to 1 ug RNA was reverse transcribed. TCRdb independently ran MiXCR on the immunoSEQ multiplex PCR reads; one entry per CDR3 protein. Of around 230,000 distinct CDR3 sequences in the sample, 95% are singletons; the top ten hold 0.085% to 0.095%. Germline V gene data show CDR1 as SQVTM and CDR2 as ANQGSEA. V lost 4 bases, J lost 2 bases, and 20 bases lay in between. This CDR3 region has 16 residues. The TCR comes from a human donor with multiple sclerosis. The chain couples TRBV29-1 to TRBJ1-2; D perhaps matches TRBD1 (5 bases). The specimen was CD4+ T cells from PBMCs. This chain's CDR3 is CSVVSRAPTKNYGYTF. The DNA for the CDR3 is TGCAGCGTTGTATCCAGGGCGCCAACTAAGAACTATGGCTACACCTTC.